This is a list of T cell receptor beta chains from one sample in a study of blood T cells in healthy people across ages. TCRdb reprocessed the 5' RACE reads via MiXCR and lists one record per CDR3 protein. The profile covers fewer than 900,000 distinct CDR3 sequences, with around 40% appearing a single time and 20% to 25% taken by the ten largest. Material for sequencing was blood. The source is an older woman in good health. Both conserved end residues are part of each CDR3. Each record gives: CDR3 protein, CDR3 DNA, D gene, J gene, V gene, clone size. The D gene is left open where the match is weak. Clone sizes are given selectively: once, few, many, or a class where the clone is expanded.

CDR3 protein: CSVYPRDRGLNEQYF
CDR3 DNA: TGCAGTGTCTATCCGCGGGACAGGGGGCTCAATGAGCAGTACTTC
D gene: TRBD1
J gene: TRBJ2-5
V gene: TRBV20-1
clone size: NA

CDR3 protein: CASSQAQRTDTQYF
CDR3 DNA: TGTGCCAGCAGCCAAGCCCAACGCACAGATACGCAGTATTTT
D gene: NA
J gene: TRBJ2-3
V gene: TRBV3-1
clone size: NA

CDR3 protein: CASSLRTMNTEAFF
CDR3 DNA: TGCGCCAGCAGCTTGAGGACCATGAACACTGAAGCTTTCTTT
D gene: NA
J gene: TRBJ1-1
V gene: TRBV5-1
clone size: NA

CDR3 protein: CASTQDIVLAGGPGTQYF
CDR3 DNA: TGCGCCAGCACCCAAGATATTGTACTAGCGGGAGGCCCAGGTACGCAGTATTTT
D gene: TRBD2
J gene: TRBJ2-3
V gene: TRBV4-3
clone size: NA

CDR3 protein: CASSSLSRPNTGELFF
CDR3 DNA: TGCGCCAGCAGCTCCCTCTCCAGGCCGAACACCGGGGAGCTGTTTTTT
D gene: NA
J gene: TRBJ2-2
V gene: TRBV5-1
clone size: NA

CDR3 protein: CASSYGGGNQETQYF
CDR3 DNA: TGTGCCAGCAGTTACGGGGGGGGTAACCAAGAGACCCAGTACTTC
D gene: TRBD2
J gene: TRBJ2-5
V gene: TRBV6-5
clone size: NA

CDR3 protein: CASSPTTGGADYGYTF
CDR3 DNA: TGTGCCAGCAGCCCTACTACAGGGGGCGCGGACTATGGCTACACCTTC
D gene: TRBD1
J gene: TRBJ1-2
V gene: TRBV14
clone size: NA

CDR3 protein: CASSSGLARFF
CDR3 DNA: TGTGCCAGCAGCTCAGGACTAGCGCGGTTCTTC
D gene: TRBD2
J gene: TRBJ2-1
V gene: TRBV7-2
clone size: NA

CDR3 protein: CASSVRGATDTQYF
CDR3 DNA: TGTGCCAGCAGTGTCCGGGGGGCGACAGATACGCAGTATTTT
D gene: NA
J gene: TRBJ2-3
V gene: TRBV2
clone size: NA

CDR3 protein: CASSPGTSGRFLADTQYF
CDR3 DNA: TGTGCCAGCAGCCCCGGGACTAGCGGGAGATTCCTCGCAGATACGCAGTATTTT
D gene: TRBD2
J gene: TRBJ2-3
V gene: TRBV2
clone size: NA

CDR3 protein: CASSTRPGSLETQYF
CDR3 DNA: TGCGCCAGCAGTACACGACCCGGTTCGCTAGAGACCCAGTACTTC
D gene: NA
J gene: TRBJ2-5
V gene: TRBV6-5
clone size: NA

CDR3 protein: CASSSGGLAGEFRTQYF
CDR3 DNA: TGTGCCAGCAGTTCTGGGGGACTAGCGGGAGAGTTTCGTACGCAGTATTTT
D gene: TRBD2
J gene: TRBJ2-3
V gene: TRBV7-2
clone size: many

CDR3 protein: CASSLAVGAGYEQYF
CDR3 DNA: TGTGCCAGCAGCTTAGCGGTAGGGGCAGGATACGAGCAGTACTTC
D gene: NA
J gene: TRBJ2-7
V gene: TRBV7-3
clone size: NA

CDR3 protein: CASSLKVGPNEQFF
CDR3 DNA: TGTGCCAGCAGTTTAAAGGTGGGACCCAATGAGCAGTTCTTC
D gene: NA
J gene: TRBJ2-1
V gene: TRBV27
clone size: NA

CDR3 protein: CSATGTTNEKLFF
CDR3 DNA: TGCAGCGCAACGGGAACAACTAATGAAAAACTGTTTTTT
D gene: NA
J gene: TRBJ1-4
V gene: TRBV29-1
clone size: NA

CDR3 protein: CASSAPAGGTDTQYF
CDR3 DNA: TGTGCCAGCAGTGCGCCAGCGGGGGGGACAGATACGCAGTATTTT
D gene: TRBD2
J gene: TRBJ2-3
V gene: TRBV9
clone size: once

CDR3 protein: CSARDLLAAGGSWDTQYF
CDR3 DNA: TGCAGTGCTAGAGACCTACTAGCAGCGGGGGGGTCGTGGGATACGCAGTATTTT
D gene: TRBD2
J gene: TRBJ2-3
V gene: TRBV20-1
clone size: NA

CDR3 protein: CASSLASVGSPLHF
CDR3 DNA: TGTGCCAGCAGCTTAGCGTCTGTAGGTTCACCCCTCCACTTT
D gene: NA
J gene: TRBJ1-6
V gene: TRBV7-3
clone size: NA

CDR3 protein: CASSQARTANYGYTF
CDR3 DNA: TGCGCCAGCAGCCAAGCCAGGACAGCTAACTATGGCTACACCTTC
D gene: NA
J gene: TRBJ1-2
V gene: TRBV4-3
clone size: NA

CDR3 protein: CSARVRGRNTGELFF
CDR3 DNA: TGCAGTGCTAGAGTTCGGGGGAGGAACACCGGGGAGCTGTTTTTT
D gene: NA
J gene: TRBJ2-2
V gene: TRBV20-1
clone size: NA

CDR3 protein: CASTKGAPYEQYF
CDR3 DNA: TGTGCCAGCACCAAGGGAGCTCCCTACGAGCAGTACTTC
D gene: NA
J gene: TRBJ2-7
V gene: TRBV7-2
clone size: NA

CDR3 protein: CASNQEVSHQPQHF
CDR3 DNA: TGTGCCAGCAACCAAGAGGTGTCACATCAGCCCCAGCATTTT
D gene: NA
J gene: TRBJ1-5
V gene: TRBV4-2
clone size: NA